These T cell receptor beta chains were read from a single sample in a study of blood T cell repertoires in COVID-19. Using immunoSEQ multiplex PCR, the repertoire was profiled, and TCRdb retains in-frame clones only, with some absent. This table has some 150,000 clones, about 85% appearing once. The sample comprised peripheral blood. Receptor source: a man aged 35 to 55 with acute or convalescent COVID-19. Both conserved end residues are part of each CDR3. Fields, in order: clone size, J gene, V gene, CDR3 protein. Clone size is given for some rows only: seen once, a few or many times, or a class if the clone is expanded.

>few|TRBJ2-4|TRBV10-3
CAISIQGDIQYF
>-|TRBJ2-3|TRBV5-4
CASSLTDTQYF
>-|TRBJ2-1|TRBV7-9
CASTMRGYNEQFF
>-|TRBJ2-7|TRBV3-1/TRBV3-2
CASSHRPGQGAGEQYF
>-|TRBJ2-7|TRBV6-6
CASTNIRGSEQYF
>-|TRBJ2-2|TRBV30
CAWKGRGPTGELFF
>-|TRBJ1-1|TRBV19
CATSAARGNTEAFF
>once|TRBJ2-7|TRBV5-4
CASSLATDSYEQYF
>-|TRBJ2-4|TRBV3-1/TRBV3-2
CASSQEGGIQYF
>-|TRBJ2-7|TRBV6-5
CASRPLAGGRYEQYF
>few|TRBJ1-1|TRBV30
CAWTGGSTEAFF
>-|TRBJ2-6|TRBV12-3/TRBV12-4
CASRSGANVLTF
>few|TRBJ1-1|TRBV6-1
CASSATRAVRNTEAFF
>-|TRBJ2-4|TRBV30
CAWSVRTRGGIRTKNIQYF
>many|TRBJ2-3|TRBV6-4
CASSETSGGTDTQYF
>once|TRBJ2-2|TRBV30
CAWSPRIPGKNTGELFF
>-|TRBJ2-5|TRBV3-1/TRBV3-2
CASSPWASNPETQYF
>-|TRBJ1-2|TRBV12-3/TRBV12-4
CASSLVEGQRAF
>-|TRBJ1-1|TRBV3-1/TRBV3-2
CASSQGGHLPGAFF
>few|TRBJ2-1|TRBV6-4
CASSARAGGTYNEQFF
>-|TRBJ2-7|TRBV29-1
CSVGDRGYEQYF
>-|TRBJ2-1|TRBV28
CASSFTSGGTVYNEQFF
>-|TRBJ2-2|TRBV4-2
CASSQDRGTGELFF
>-|TRBJ2-1|TRBV11-2
CASSLDGGATDNEQFF
>-|TRBJ2-5|TRBV5-1
CASSVLAGSRETQYF
>-|TRBJ1-4|TRBV7-9
CASSPLGLSGEKLFF
>-|TRBJ1-1|TRBV10-2
CASSQGGTEAFF
>many|TRBJ2-7|TRBV2
CASSERAGTMAYEQYF
>-|TRBJ2-7|TRBV29-1
CSVRVGSGYEQYF
>-|TRBJ1-2|TRBV6-7
CASSGKKDRGALGGYTF
>-|TRBJ2-7|TRBV7-6
CASSLGGRGQTYEQYF
>-|TRBJ2-7|TRBV3-1/TRBV3-2
CASSLKTRYEQYF
>-|TRBJ2-7|TRBV28
CASSGGTGQGSNEQYF
>-|TRBJ2-5|TRBV5-5
CASSLGGEETQYF
>-|TRBJ2-2|TRBV5-4
CASSSTSGGPRNTGELFF
>few|TRBJ2-2|TRBV19
CASSHDTGELFF
>-|TRBJ2-1|TRBV6-5
CASSYRDRPRNNEQFF
>once|TRBJ2-3|TRBV15
CATSRDRTSGITDTQYF
>-|TRBJ2-2|TRBV27
CASSLSRNTGELFF
>-|TRBJ1-5|TRBV10-3
CAISDFLQPQHF
>-|TRBJ1-3|TRBV19
CASSMGATFSGNTIYF
>once|TRBJ2-7|TRBV20-1
CSASNGLISYEQYF
>once|TRBJ1-2|TRBV18
CASSPGQDAYGYTF
>once|TRBJ1-4|TRBV9
CASSVGARGGEKLFF
>few|TRBJ2-3|TRBV18
CASSPGVTDTQYF